Shown below are 26 T cell receptor beta chains from a single sample sequenced in a study of immune cell composition in non-small cell lung cancer. Assay used: immunoSEQ multiplex PCR; TCRdb lists only in-frame clones, some missing. The sample lists several thousand clones; about three quarters were seen once. Normal lung sampling was at least 3 cm from the tumour, as distant as possible. A further study also used this sample, focusing on CD4 T cells in lung cancer.

What was sequenced was non-adjacent lung tissue. All receptors derive from a human donor with non-small cell lung cancer.

The genes are TRBV28 and TRBJ2-7, with D perhaps matching TRBD1 (6 bases). Germline V gene sequence: CDR1 MDHEN, CDR2 SYDVKM. CDR3 size: 15 residues. V lost 6 bases to trimming and J lost 0 bases, with 15 bases between them. The CDR3 bases are TGTGCCAGCAGCCCCCGGTTGGGGGCCTCCTACGAGCAGTACTTC. Translated: CASSPRLGASYEQYF.

This clone has just a few counts. J is TRBJ2-7 and V is TRBV30; 8 nucleotides match TRBD1. Germline lookup yields CDR1 GTSNPN and CDR2 SVGIG (reference sequence). V lost 3 bases to trimming and J lost 5 bases; unmatched junction nucleotides: 15. This CDR3 region has 16 residues. CDR3 loop: CAWSGRKRTGFNEQYF. The DNA of the CDR3 is TGTGCCTGGAGCGGTAGGAAGAGGACAGGGTTCAACGAGCAGTACTTC.

The chain carries TRBV11-2 and TRBJ2-2; 7 nucleotides match TRBD1. After removal of 4 bases from V and 4 bases from J, the junction contained 6 bases not matched to a gene. Looked up from germline, CDR1 is SGHAT and CDR2 is FQNNGV. This CDR3 is 15 amino acids long. The chain's CDR3 is CASSYRTGTTGELFF. The CDR3 DNA is TGTGCCAGCAGCTACCGGACAGGAACCACCGGGGAGCTGTTTTTT.

A single count supports this clone. V is TRBV6-5 and J is TRBJ2-7; a weak D match, TRBD1 (6 bases). The CDR3 contains 14 residues. Germline CDR1 MNHEY, CDR2 SVGAGI. With 10 bases removed from V and 2 bases from J, the gap between germline ends came to 18 bases. CDR3 in amino acids: CATSPGAAAYEQYF. CDR3 sequence (DNA): TGTGCCACCTCGCCAGGGGCAGCGGCCTACGAGCAGTACTTC.

The V gene is TRBV5-1, the J gene TRBJ2-1; 10 nucleotides match TRBD2. The CDR3 loop spans 15 amino acids. Per germline, CDR1 SGHRS and CDR2 YFSETQ. V shed 4 bases, J shed 5 bases, and the junction held 6 bases outside the gene matches. The CDR3 region has the DNA TGCGCCAGCAGCGCCACTAGCGGGGCGAACAATGAGCAGTTCTTC. Protein sequence: CASSATSGANNEQFF.

J is TRBJ1-5 and V is TRBV12-5; possibly TRBD1 for D (6 bases). The CDR3 has 18 residues. Germline V CDR1 and CDR2: LGHNT, FRNRAP. Trimming took off 5 bases at V and 4 bases at J, with 24 bases between the two ends. For the CDR3, the DNA is TGTGCTAGTGGTCTATGGACAGCTAGGACGATAAGGAATCAGCCCCAGCATTTT. This gives the protein CASGLWTARTIRNQPQHF.

The gene calls are TRBV28 and TRBJ1-2, with D perhaps matching TRBD1 (6 bases). Per the germline V gene, CDR1 is MDHEN and CDR2 is SYDVKM. The V end lost 6 bases, the J end lost 4 bases, and 18 bases lay between the germline ends. This CDR3 is 15 amino acids long. CDR3 in amino acids: CASRVPGGRSYGYTF. DNA for the CDR3: TGTGCCAGCAGGGTCCCGGGGGGCCGGAGCTATGGCTACACCTTC.

The rearrangement uses TRBV11-2 and TRBJ2-7, with D possibly TRBD1 on 6 matching bases. Germline V gene lookup returns CDR1 SGHAT and CDR2 FQNNGV. The CDR3 contains 14 residues. V lost 2 bases and J lost 4, with 12 bases in between. DNA of the CDR3: TGTGCCAGCAGCTTATCGCGACAGGTATACGAGCAGTACTTC. Its protein is CASSLSRQVYEQYF.

Within the sample, this clone is medium-sized (0.01 to 0.1%). The rearrangement uses TRBV7-6 and TRBJ2-5; weak D call: TRBD1 (5 bases). Germline CDR1 reads SGHVS; CDR2 reads FNYEAQ. This CDR3 is 12 amino acids long. Trimming shortened V by 3 bases and J by 5 bases, and 7 bases separated the two germline ends. CDR3 loop: CASSFNRETQYF. CDR3 coding DNA: TGTGCCAGCAGCTTCAACAGGGAGACCCAGTACTTC.

In its sample, this clone was seen once. The V and J genes are TRBV28 and TRBJ2-7; 9 nucleotides line up with TRBD2. V trimming: 11 bases; J trimming: 4 bases; junction bases outside the gene matches: 12. The CDR3 contains 14 residues. Germline values: CDR1 MDHEN, CDR2 SYDVKM. The CDR3 here is CASQAPSGTYEQYF. CDR3 bases: TGTGCCTCTCAGGCCCCTAGCGGGACTTACGAGCAGTACTTC.

The gene calls are TRBV5-1 and TRBJ1-5, with a tentative D call TRBD1 (5 bases). CDR1 and CDR2 from the germline V gene are SGHRS and YFSETQ. Between the trimmed V and J ends, which lost 0 bases and 7 bases, there was a span of 8 bases. This CDR3 is 13 amino acids long. CDR3 sequence reads: CASSLEGQQPQHF. CDR3 nucleotide sequence: TGCGCCAGCAGCTTGGAGGGGCAACAGCCCCAGCATTTT.

The chain links TRBV29-1 to TRBJ1-1; no firm D call. Per germline, CDR1 SQVTM and CDR2 ANQGSEA. V was shortened by 4 bases and J by 0 bases, with 3 bases between the two germline ends. The CDR3 contains 11 residues. This CDR3 is CSVAVNTEAFF. The CDR3 DNA is TGCAGCGTTGCGGTGAACACTGAAGCTTTCTTT.

The V call is TRBV11-2, the J call TRBJ2-1; 10 nucleotides line up with TRBD2. From germline, CDR1 is SGHAT and CDR2 FQNNGV. After removal of 5 bases from V and 7 bases from J, the junction contained 11 bases not matched to a gene. The CDR3 covers 16 residues. CDR3 amino acids: CASSPVTSGHGNEQFF. CDR3 nucleotide sequence: TGTGCCAGCAGCCCAGTGACTAGCGGGCATGGAAATGAGCAGTTCTTC.

This clone appeared a few times. The V call is TRBV4-2, the J call TRBJ2-1; 12 bases agree with TRBD2. The V gene end was trimmed by 0 bases and the J gene end by 8 bases; junction bases not matched to a gene: 2. The CDR3 extends over 15 amino acids. The V gene's germline CDR1 is LGHNA and CDR2 YNFKEQ. The CDR3 loop is CASSQETSGSDEQFF. Here the CDR3 DNA reads TGTGCCAGCAGCCAAGAGACTAGCGGGAGTGATGAGCAGTTCTTC.

The V gene is TRBV6-5, the J gene TRBJ2-4; TRBD1 aligns across 7 bases. This CDR3 spans 15 amino acids. V dropped 2 bases and J dropped 3; count of bases not matched to a gene: 4. Germline V CDR1 and CDR2: MNHEY, SVGAGI. The CDR3 nucleotides are TGTGCCAGCAGTTACCAGGGGGTTGGCAAAAACATTCAGTACTTC. Protein product: CASSYQGVGKNIQYF.

The chain is built from TRBV6-5 and TRBJ1-1; D remains unclear. This CDR3 is 11 amino acids long. V was clipped by 2 bases and J by 8 bases, with 6 bases between them. Germline V gene lookup returns CDR1 MNHEY and CDR2 SVGAGI. The CDR3 is CASSYGQEAFF. The CDR3 DNA reads TGTGCCAGCAGTTACGGCCAGGAAGCTTTCTTT.

The CDR3 sequence: CASRSRQGLPHEQYF. CDR3 sequence (DNA): TGTGCCAGCAGGAGCCGACAGGGGTTACCCCACGAGCAGTACTTC. The chain joins TRBV6-5 to TRBJ2-7; TRBD1 matches 8 bases. CDR3 length: 15 residues. V lost 6 bases to trimming and J lost 5 bases; unmatched junction nucleotides: 12. Germline V lookup: CDR1 MNHEY, CDR2 SVGAGI.

This clone appeared a few times. The chain uses TRBV5-1 and TRBJ2-2; 8 bases map to TRBD2. CDR1 is SGHRS and CDR2 is YFSETQ in the germline V gene. This CDR3 is 15 amino acids long. The V and J ends lost 1 base and 5 bases, in that order; junction bases with no gene match: 4. The CDR3 bases are TGCGCCAGCAGCTTGCCGGGACTAGTGACCGGGGAGCTGTTTTTT. Residues: CASSLPGLVTGELFF.

CDR3 in DNA: TGTGCCAGCTCACAGCGGGACGGTACTAACTATGGCTACACCTTC. As protein: CASSQRDGTNYGYTF. The rearrangement joins TRBV18 to TRBJ1-2, with a possible D match to TRBD1 (5 bases). The germline V and J ends were trimmed by 4 bases and 0 bases, with 12 bases remaining between them. This CDR3 is 15 amino acids long. Germline CDR1 reads KGHSH; CDR2 reads LQKENI.

The chain employs TRBV29-1 and TRBJ1-2; 7 positions agree with TRBD1. The CDR3 has 12 amino acids. V shed 7 bases and J 8 bases; nucleotides not matched to a gene: 10. Germline CDR1 and CDR2: SQVTM and ANQGSEA. The CDR3 spells CSAPDRVGGYTF. The CDR3 DNA is TGCAGCGCCCCCGACAGGGTAGGAGGCTACACCTTC.

This clone came up a few times. The rearrangement uses TRBV7-9 and TRBJ2-7, with D tentatively TRBD1 (6 bases). The CDR3 loop spans 14 amino acids. V lost 2 bases to trimming and J lost 6 bases, with 14 bases between them. In germline, CDR1 is SEHNR, CDR2 FQNEAQ (reference sequence). In DNA form, the CDR3 reads TGTGCCAGCAGCTTACAGGGGTTCACGGCCGAGCAGTACTTC. Its protein product is CASSLQGFTAEQYF.

This clone turned up a few times. This chain links TRBV10-1 with TRBJ2-7, with 7 bases that match TRBD2. J lost 6 bases, V lost 6 bases, and 11 bases had no gene match. The CDR3 runs to 14 residues. CDR1 and CDR2 (germline): WNHNN, SYGVQD (reference sequence). CDR3 nucleotide sequence: TGCGCCAGCAGCCGAGCGGGGCCAGCCGGCGAGCAGTACTTC. It is translated as CASSRAGPAGEQYF.

The chain has TRBV7-9 and TRBJ2-2; D uncertain. The CDR3 spans 12 residues. The V end lost 1 base, the J end lost 11 bases, and 8 bases lay between the germline ends. The V gene's germline CDR1 is SEHNR and CDR2 FQNEAQ (reference sequence). The CDR3 nucleotides read TGTGCCAGCAGCTTAGACGGGTTAGAGCTGTTTTTT. This gives the protein CASSLDGLELFF.

This chain joins TRBV7-8 and TRBJ2-5; TRBD2 is a possible D gene (6 bases). Germline CDR1 is SGHVS and CDR2 is FQNEAQ. The length of the CDR3 is 15 residues. V lost 2 bases and J 6 bases, leaving 16 bases between the germline ends. The CDR3 DNA is TGTGCCAGCAGCTTATCAACATCGGGGAGGCAGACCCAGTACTTC. This gives the protein CASSLSTSGRQTQYF.

The V gene is TRBV28, the J gene TRBJ1-5, with 10 positions matching TRBD1. V dropped 5 bases and J dropped 0; count of bases not matched to a gene: 13. This CDR3 has 19 residues. Germline values: CDR1 MDHEN, CDR2 SYDVKM. CDR3 DNA: TGTGCCAGCAGTCGTCCGACAGGGGGCGGGGCCTATAGCAATCAGCCCCAGCATTTT. This encodes CASSRPTGGGAYSNQPQHF.

This clone has just one count. The chain recombines TRBV28 with TRBJ2-6; possibly TRBD2 for D (6 bases). CDR3 length: 15 amino acids. Germline V gene sequence: CDR1 MDHEN, CDR2 SYDVKM. The V gene lost 2 bases and the J gene lost 4 bases, with 9 bases spanning the gap. The CDR3 region is CASSLRGKGANVLTF. The CDR3 DNA reads as TGTGCCAGCAGTTTACGGGGGAAAGGGGCCAACGTCCTGACTTTC. Using reference TRBV28 and TRBJ2-6 for the parts outside the CDR3, the full variable domain is DVKVTQSSRYLVKRTGEKVFLECVQDMDHENMFWYRQDPGLGLRLIYFSYDVKMKEKGDIPEGYSVSREKKERFSLILESASTNQTSMYLCASSLRGKGANVLTFGAGSRLTVL.